This record looks at one T cell receptor beta chain sequence and its context. This record belongs to a study of CD4 and CD8 cells across lung adenocarcinoma regions. TCRdb recomputed calls from the PCR reads with MiXCR, one row per CDR3 protein. Among under 5,000 distinct CDR3 sequences listed, around 69% were seen once. The V gene's germline CDR1 is ENHRY and CDR2 SYGVKD. The CDR3 loop spans 13 amino acids. The patients had localized lung adenocarcinoma, a non-small cell subtype. The specimen sequenced was CD4+ T cells from the margin of a lung tumor. The receptor was derived from a male donor with lung adenocarcinoma. The CD4 and CD8 labels of this study may be unreliable. The rearrangement uses TRBV10-3 and TRBJ2-5, with a weak D call TRBD1 (6 bases). Judging by the DNA end, TRBJ2-7 fits better; the J call may be wrong. The chain's CDR3 is CAITGTPRYEQYF. CDR3 in DNA: TGTGCCATCACCGGGACACCCCGCTACGAGCAGTACTTC.